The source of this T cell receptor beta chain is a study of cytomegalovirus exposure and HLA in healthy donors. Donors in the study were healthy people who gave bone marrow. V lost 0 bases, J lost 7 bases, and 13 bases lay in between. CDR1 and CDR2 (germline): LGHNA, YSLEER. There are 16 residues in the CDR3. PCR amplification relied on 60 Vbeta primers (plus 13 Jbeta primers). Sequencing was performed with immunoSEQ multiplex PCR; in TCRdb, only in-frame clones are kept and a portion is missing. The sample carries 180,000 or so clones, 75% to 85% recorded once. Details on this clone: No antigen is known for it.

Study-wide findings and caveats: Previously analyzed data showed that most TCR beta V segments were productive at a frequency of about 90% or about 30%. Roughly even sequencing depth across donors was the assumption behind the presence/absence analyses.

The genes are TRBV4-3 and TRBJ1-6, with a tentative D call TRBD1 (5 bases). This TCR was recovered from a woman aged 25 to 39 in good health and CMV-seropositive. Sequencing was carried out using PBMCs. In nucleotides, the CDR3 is TGCGCCAGCAGCCAAGAAGGGAGGGGAGGGAATTCACCCCTCCACTTT. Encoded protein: CASSQEGRGGNSPLHF.